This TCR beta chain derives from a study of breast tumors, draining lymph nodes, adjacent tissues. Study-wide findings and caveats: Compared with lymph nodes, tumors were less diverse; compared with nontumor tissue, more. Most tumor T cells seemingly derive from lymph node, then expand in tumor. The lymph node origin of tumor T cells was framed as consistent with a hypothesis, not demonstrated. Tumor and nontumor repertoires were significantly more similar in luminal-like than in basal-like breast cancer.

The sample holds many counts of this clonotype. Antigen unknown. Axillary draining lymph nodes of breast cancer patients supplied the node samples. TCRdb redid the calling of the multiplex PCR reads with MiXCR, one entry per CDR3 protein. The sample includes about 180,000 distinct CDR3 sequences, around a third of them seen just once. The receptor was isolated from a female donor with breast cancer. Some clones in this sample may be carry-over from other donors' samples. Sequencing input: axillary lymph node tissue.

CDR3 residues: CASSGTALGYTF. CDR3 DNA sequence: TGTGCCAGCAGTGGGACAGCCTTAGGCTACACCTTC. The chain carries TRBV9 and TRBJ1-2, with TRBD1 matching over 7 bases. The CDR3 consists of 12 residues. Germline CDR1 and CDR2: SGDLS and YYNGEE. With 5 bases clipped from V and 8 bases from J, the junction kept 6 bases outside the gene matches.